This T cell receptor beta chain was identified in a study of blood T cell repertoires in COVID-19. Overall study: PBMCs, B-cell-depleted T cells, or T cells were the source of the cDNA or gDNA that made up the material.

Study processing details: Nucleated cell counts were estimated from reference gene primer amplification. Using immunoSEQ multiplex PCR, the repertoire was profiled, and TCRdb retains in-frame clones only, with some absent. That table furnishes V, J and clone size, whereas the DNA furnished D and trimming. The sample includes under 300,000 clones, roughly 88% seen only once; the top ten take 2% to 2.5%. This CDR3 is built from 15 residues. J gave up 8 bases and V 3 bases, and 9 bases lay outside the gene matches. The V gene's germline CDR1 is SGHKS and CDR2 YYEKEE (reference sequence). The rearrangement links TRBV5-5 to TRBJ1-4; 8 nucleotides align to TRBD1. Sequenced material: peripheral blood. The TCR comes from a woman in her thirties or forties who had recovered from COVID-19. The CDR3 bases are TGTGCCAGCAGCTCGAAACAGGGGGGAGGCGAAAAACTGTTTTTT. Its protein is CASSSKQGGGEKLFF.